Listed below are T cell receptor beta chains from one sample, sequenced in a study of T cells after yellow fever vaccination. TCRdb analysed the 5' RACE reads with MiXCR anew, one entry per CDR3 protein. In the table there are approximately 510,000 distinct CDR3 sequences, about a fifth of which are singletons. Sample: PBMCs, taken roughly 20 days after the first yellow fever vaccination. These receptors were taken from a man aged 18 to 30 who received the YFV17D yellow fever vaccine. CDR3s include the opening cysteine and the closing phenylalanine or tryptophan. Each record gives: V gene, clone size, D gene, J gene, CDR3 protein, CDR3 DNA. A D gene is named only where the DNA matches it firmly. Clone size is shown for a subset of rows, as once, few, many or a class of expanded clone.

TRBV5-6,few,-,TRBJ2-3,CASSPDSFRTDTQYF,TGTGCCAGCAGCCCGGACAGTTTTAGGACAGATACGCAGTATTTT
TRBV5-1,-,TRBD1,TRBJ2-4,CASSLPDRGPVAKNIQYF,TGCGCCAGCAGCCTCCCGGACAGGGGGCCCGTAGCCAAAAACATTCAGTACTTC
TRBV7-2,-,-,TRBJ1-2,CASSLYEIYGYTF,TGTGCCAGCAGCTTATACGAGATCTATGGCTACACCTTC
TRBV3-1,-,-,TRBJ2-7,CASGRRGPHEQYF,TGTGCCAGCGGCCGACGGGGGCCCCACGAGCAGTACTTC
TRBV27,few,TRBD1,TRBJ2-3,CASSLEQGYDTQYF,TGTGCCAGCAGTTTGGAACAGGGGTACGATACGCAGTATTTT
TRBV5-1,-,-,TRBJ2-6,CASSFPIGSGANVLTF,TGCGCCAGCAGCTTTCCTATAGGGTCTGGGGCCAACGTCCTGACTTTC
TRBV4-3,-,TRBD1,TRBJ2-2,CASSQDGPGQGSATGELFF,TGCGCCAGCAGCCAAGATGGACCGGGACAGGGGTCCGCCACCGGGGAGCTGTTTTTT
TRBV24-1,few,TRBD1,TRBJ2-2,CATMTGPNTGELFF,TGTGCCACCATGACAGGGCCGAACACCGGGGAGCTGTTTTTT
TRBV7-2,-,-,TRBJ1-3,CASSPQHPASGNTIYF,TGTGCCAGCAGCCCACAACACCCAGCGTCTGGAAACACCATATATTTT
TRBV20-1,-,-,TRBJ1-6,CSAKREDNSPLHF,TGCAGTGCTAAACGCGAAGATAATTCACCCCTCCACTTT
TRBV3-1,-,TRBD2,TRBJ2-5,CASSQETSGGVETQYF,TGTGCCAGCAGCCAGGAGACTAGCGGGGGGGTAGAGACCCAGTACTTC
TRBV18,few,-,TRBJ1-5,CASSPNPGRLNQPQHF,TGTGCCAGCTCACCGAATCCGGGACGGCTCAATCAGCCCCAGCATTTT
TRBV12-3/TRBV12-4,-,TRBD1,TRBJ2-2,CASSGQGRWRELFF,TGTGCCAGCAGTGGACAGGGGAGGTGGCGGGAGCTGTTTTTT
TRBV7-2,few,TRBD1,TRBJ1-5,CASSQQGADQPQHF,TGTGCCAGCAGCCAACAGGGGGCCGATCAGCCCCAGCATTTT
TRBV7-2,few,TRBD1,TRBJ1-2,CASSPEDRARFFYGYTF,TGTGCCAGCAGCCCCGAGGACAGGGCTAGATTCTTCTATGGCTACACCTTC
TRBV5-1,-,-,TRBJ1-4,CASSLEMGRGRSNEKLFF,TGCGCCAGCAGCTTGGAGATGGGCAGGGGCCGCTCTAATGAAAAACTGTTTTTT
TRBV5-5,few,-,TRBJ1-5,CASSLGGGRQPQHF,TGTGCCAGCAGCTTAGGGGGGGGTAGGCAGCCCCAGCATTTT